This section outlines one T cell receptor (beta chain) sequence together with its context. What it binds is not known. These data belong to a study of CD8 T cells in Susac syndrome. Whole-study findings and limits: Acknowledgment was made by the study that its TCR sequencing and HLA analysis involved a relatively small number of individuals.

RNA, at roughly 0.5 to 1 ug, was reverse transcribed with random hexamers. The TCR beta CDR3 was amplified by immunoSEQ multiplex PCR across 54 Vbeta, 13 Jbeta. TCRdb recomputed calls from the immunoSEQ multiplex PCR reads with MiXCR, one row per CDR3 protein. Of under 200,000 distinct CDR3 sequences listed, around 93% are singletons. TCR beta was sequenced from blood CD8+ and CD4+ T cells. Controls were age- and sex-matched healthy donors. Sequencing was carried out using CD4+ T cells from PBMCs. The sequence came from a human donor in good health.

The CDR3 sequence: CASSPPTVLSTDTQYF. The DNA for the CDR3 is TGTGCCAGCAGCCCCCCGACAGTACTTAGCACAGATACGCAGTATTTT. This sequence joins TRBV3-1 and TRBJ2-3; TRBD1 is a possible D gene (5 bases). The germline V gene has CDR1 LGHDT and CDR2 YNNKEL (reference sequence). The CDR3 is 16 residues long. The germline V and J ends were trimmed by 4 bases and 0 bases, with 14 bases remaining between them.